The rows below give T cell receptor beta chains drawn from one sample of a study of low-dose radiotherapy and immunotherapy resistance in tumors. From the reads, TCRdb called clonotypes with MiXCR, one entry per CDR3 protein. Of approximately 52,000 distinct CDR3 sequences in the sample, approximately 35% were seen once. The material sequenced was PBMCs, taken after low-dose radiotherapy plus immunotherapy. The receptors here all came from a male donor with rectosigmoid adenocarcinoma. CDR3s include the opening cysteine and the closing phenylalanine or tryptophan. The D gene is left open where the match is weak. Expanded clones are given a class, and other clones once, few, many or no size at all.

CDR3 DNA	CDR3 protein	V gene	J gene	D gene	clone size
TGTGCCAGCAGCTTAGTAGGGAGCCTCGGGGCCAACGTCCTGACTTTC	CASSLVGSLGANVLTF	TRBV11-2	TRBJ2-6	.	.
TGCAGCGTTGAAGGGTTAATAGGGCCAACGCGGGAGCAGTTCTTC	CSVEGLIGPTREQFF	TRBV29-1	TRBJ2-1	.	.
TGTGCCAGCAGCGTTCGGCTGCCCTCTGGAAACACCATATATTTT	CASSVRLPSGNTIYF	TRBV3-1	TRBJ1-3	.	.
TGTGCCAGTAGGCTTGACAGCAGCTCCTACAATGAGCAGTTCTTC	CASRLDSSSYNEQFF	TRBV19	TRBJ2-1	.	many
TGTGCCAGCAGCTTCACGGACACTGGGGCCAACGTCCTGACTTTC	CASSFTDTGANVLTF	TRBV28	TRBJ2-6	.	.
TGTGCCAGCAGCGGCCCGACAGGAAGCTCCTACAATGAGCAGTTCTTC	CASSGPTGSSYNEQFF	TRBV5-6	TRBJ2-1	.	.
TGTGCCAGCAGTGAGGAACTAGCGGGAGGTTTGGAGACCCAGTACTTC	CASSEELAGGLETQYF	TRBV2	TRBJ2-5	TRBD2	many
TGTGCCAGCAGTCTAAGGACTCTGGGGGGGCAAGAGACCCAGTACTTC	CASSLRTLGGQETQYF	TRBV27	TRBJ2-5	TRBD2	many
TGCAGTGCTAGGGGCGGGGGTAATGAGCAGTTCTTC	CSARGGGNEQFF	TRBV20-1	TRBJ2-1	TRBD2	many
TGTGCCAGCAGCCAAGAGCCAGACGGGGCTCATAGCTATGGCTACACCTTC	CASSQEPDGAHSYGYTF	TRBV3-1	TRBJ1-2	.	many
TGTGCCAGCAGCTTAGAGGCGACTACCTACGAGCAGTACTTC	CASSLEATTYEQYF	TRBV7-2	TRBJ2-7	.	many
TGTGCCAGCAGTTTTAGCCACTCTGGAAACACCATATATTTT	CASSFSHSGNTIYF	TRBV6-1	TRBJ1-3	.	.
TGTGCCAGCGGGGGACTGGCAAGCGATGAGCAGTTCTTC	CASGGLASDEQFF	TRBV18	TRBJ2-1	.	.
TGTGCCAGCAGCTCCCAGGGTGAGGTCTCTGGAAACACCATATATTTT	CASSSQGEVSGNTIYF	TRBV28	TRBJ1-3	.	many
TGCGCCAGCATTAACGGGACTTCTAACATTCAGTACTTC	CASINGTSNIQYF	TRBV23-1	TRBJ2-4	.	.
TGTGCCAGCAGCAGCGGGGCATCCTACAATGAGCAGTTCTTC	CASSSGASYNEQFF	TRBV11-1	TRBJ2-1	TRBD2	.
TGTGCCAGCAGTCTTATACAGGGAACGAACACCGGGGAGCTGTTTTTT	CASSLIQGTNTGELFF	TRBV6-2/TRBV6-3	TRBJ2-2	.	many
TGTGCCAGCAGTAAAGGACAGATACTACCCTACGAGCAGTACTTC	CASSKGQILPYEQYF	TRBV27	TRBJ2-7	.	many
TGTGCCAGCAGTCAACAGGGAGGGGAGACCCAGTACTTC	CASSQQGGETQYF	TRBV7-2	TRBJ2-5	.	many
TGTGCCGGACGACAGACTAACTATGGCTACACCTTC	CAGRQTNYGYTF	TRBV6-6	TRBJ1-2	.	.
TGTGCCAGCACCTCTGGGGGGGGACTTCGCCAAGAGACCCAGTACTTC	CASTSGGGLRQETQYF	TRBV2	TRBJ2-5	TRBD2	many
TGTGCCAGCAGCTTAGGTCGGGGAGATGCCTATGGCTACACCTTC	CASSLGRGDAYGYTF	TRBV7-2	TRBJ1-2	.	many
TGCGCCAGCAGCTTGGTGAGCGGGCAGTATGAAAAACTGTTTTTT	CASSLVSGQYEKLFF	TRBV5-8	TRBJ1-4	.	.